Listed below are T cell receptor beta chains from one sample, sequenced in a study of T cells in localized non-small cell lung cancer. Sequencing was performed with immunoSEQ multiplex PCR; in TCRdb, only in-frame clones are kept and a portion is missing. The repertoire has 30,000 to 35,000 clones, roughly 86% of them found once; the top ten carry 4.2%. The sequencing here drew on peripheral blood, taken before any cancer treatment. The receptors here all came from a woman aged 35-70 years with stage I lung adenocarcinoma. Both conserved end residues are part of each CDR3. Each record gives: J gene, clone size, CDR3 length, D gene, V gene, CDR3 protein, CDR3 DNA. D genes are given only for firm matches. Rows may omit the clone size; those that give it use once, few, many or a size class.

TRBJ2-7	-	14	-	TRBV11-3	CASSLYAGRGEQYF	TGTGCCAGCAGCTTATACGCGGGGCGTGGGGAGCAGTACTTC
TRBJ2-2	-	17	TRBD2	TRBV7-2	CASSLVGSGRGTGELFF	TGTGCCAGCAGCTTAGTAGGGAGCGGGAGAGGCACCGGGGAGCTGTTTTTT
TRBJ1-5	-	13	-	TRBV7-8	CASSLEGRGTQHF	TGTGCCAGCAGCTTAGAAGGACGGGGTACCCAGCATTTT
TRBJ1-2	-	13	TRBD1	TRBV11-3	CASSSTGDYGYTF	TGTGCCAGCAGCTCGACAGGGGACTATGGCTACACCTTC
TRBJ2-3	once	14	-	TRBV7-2	CASSSGVYTDTQYF	TGTGCCAGCAGCTCCGGGGTCTACACAGATACGCAGTATTTT
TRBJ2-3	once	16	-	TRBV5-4	CASSLGPPKSTDTQYF	TGTGCCAGCAGCTTGGGGCCCCCAAAATCCACAGATACGCAGTATTTT
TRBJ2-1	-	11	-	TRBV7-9	CASSWDNEQFF	TGTGCCAGCAGCTGGGACAATGAGCAGTTCTTC
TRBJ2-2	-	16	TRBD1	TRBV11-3	CASSLSGTANTGELFF	TGTGCCAGCAGCTTGTCCGGGACAGCGAACACCGGGGAGCTGTTTTTT
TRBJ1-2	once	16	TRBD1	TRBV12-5	CASGLVRGQGKGGYTF	TGTGCTAGTGGTTTGGTTCGTGGACAGGGGAAGGGGGGCTACACCTTC
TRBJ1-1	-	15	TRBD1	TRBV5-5	CASSWDRELDTEAFF	TGTGCCAGCAGCTGGGACAGGGAGTTGGACACTGAAGCTTTCTTT
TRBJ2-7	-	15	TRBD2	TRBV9	CASSVSGGRSYEQYF	TGTGCCAGCAGCGTGTCGGGAGGGAGGTCCTACGAGCAGTACTTC
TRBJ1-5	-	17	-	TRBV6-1	CASSDHPVMVENQPQHF	TGTGCCAGCAGTGACCACCCGGTCATGGTGGAGAATCAGCCCCAGCATTTT
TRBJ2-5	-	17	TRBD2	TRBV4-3	CASSQEVAGALQETQYF	TGCGCCAGCAGCCAAGAAGTCGCGGGAGCACTCCAAGAGACCCAGTACTTC
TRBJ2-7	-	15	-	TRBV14	CASSLAWLIAYEQYF	TGTGCCAGCAGCCTCGCATGGCTGATAGCCTACGAGCAGTACTTC
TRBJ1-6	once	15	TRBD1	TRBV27	CASTSSGQGRSPLHF	TGTGCCAGCACCTCTTCCGGACAGGGCAGGTCACCCCTCCACTTT
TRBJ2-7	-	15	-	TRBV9	CASSVGSGAPYEQYF	TGTGCCAGCAGCGTAGGGTCAGGAGCCCCCTACGAGCAGTACTTC
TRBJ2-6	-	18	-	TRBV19	CASSPLQGGSSGANVLTF	TGTGCCAGTAGTCCCCTACAGGGCGGGAGCTCTGGGGCCAACGTCCTGACTTTC
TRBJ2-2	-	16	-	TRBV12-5	CASGPYRDANTGELFF	TGTGCTAGTGGTCCCTACAGGGACGCGAACACCGGGGAGCTGTTTTTT
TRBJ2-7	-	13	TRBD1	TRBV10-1	CASSGDRGPEQYF	TGCGCCAGCAGTGGAGACAGGGGGCCCGAGCAGTACTTC
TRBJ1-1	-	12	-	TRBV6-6	CASSYTVTGAFF	TGTGCCAGCAGTTACACCGTTACGGGGGCTTTCTTT
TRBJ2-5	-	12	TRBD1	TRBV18	CATQGDQETQYF	TGTGCCACACAGGGGGACCAAGAGACCCAGTACTTC
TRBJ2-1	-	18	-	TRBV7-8	CASSLDIGGGGSYNEQFF	TGTGCCAGCAGCTTAGATATTGGCGGGGGCGGCTCCTACAATGAGCAGTTCTTC
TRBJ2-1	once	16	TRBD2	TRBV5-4	CASSFGRGSSYNEQFF	TGTGCCAGCAGCTTTGGGCGGGGGAGCTCCTACAATGAGCAGTTCTTC
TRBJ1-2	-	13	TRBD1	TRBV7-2	CASSLDRMYGYTF	TGTGCCAGCAGCCTGGACAGGATGTATGGCTACACCTTC
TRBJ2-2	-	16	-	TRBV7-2	CASSPLLGVLTGELFF	TGTGCCAGCAGCCCCCTATTGGGGGTCCTCACCGGGGAGCTGTTTTTT
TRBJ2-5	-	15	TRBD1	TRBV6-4	CASSDSTGPQETQYF	TGTGCCAGCAGTGACTCGACAGGGCCCCAAGAGACCCAGTACTTC
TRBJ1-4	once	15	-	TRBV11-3	CASSSSPSQGEKLFF	TGTGCCAGCAGCTCTTCACCGTCCCAGGGAGAAAAACTGTTTTTT
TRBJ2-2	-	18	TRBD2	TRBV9	CASSVSPSGGGNTGELFF	TGTGCCAGCAGCGTATCCCCTTCCGGCGGGGGGAACACCGGGGAGCTGTTTTTT
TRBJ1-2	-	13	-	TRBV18	CASSPGGNYGYTF	TGTGCCAGCTCACCGGGCGGGAACTATGGCTACACCTTC
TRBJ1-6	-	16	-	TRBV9	CASSVDFLAANSPLHF	TGTGCCAGCAGCGTAGATTTTTTGGCAGCTAATTCACCCCTCCACTTT
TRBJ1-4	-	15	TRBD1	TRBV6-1	CASSDPRGGEEKLFF	TGTGCCAGCAGTGACCCCAGGGGGGGAGAGGAAAAACTGTTTTTT
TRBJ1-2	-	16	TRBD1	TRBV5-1	CASSRPGQGGQGGYTF	TGCGCCAGCAGCCGCCCTGGACAGGGAGGTCAGGGCGGCTACACCTTC
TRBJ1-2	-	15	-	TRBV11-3	CASSSRTGPNYGYTF	TGTGCCAGCAGCTCGAGGACGGGCCCTAACTATGGCTACACCTTC
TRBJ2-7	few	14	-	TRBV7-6	CASSLAGIQNEQYF	TGTGCCAGCAGCTTAGCAGGGATCCAGAACGAGCAGTACTTC
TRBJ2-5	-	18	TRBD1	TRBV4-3	CASSQVRAGGASAETQYF	TGCGCCAGCAGCCAAGTGAGGGCAGGGGGCGCTTCAGCAGAGACCCAGTACTTC
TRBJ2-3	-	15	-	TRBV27	CASSFLTTHTDTQYF	TGTGCCAGCAGTTTTTTAACTACCCACACAGATACGCAGTATTTT
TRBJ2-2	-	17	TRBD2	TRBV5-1	CASSLLPGTRNTGELFF	TGCGCCAGCAGCTTGCTCCCCGGGACTAGGAACACCGGGGAGCTGTTTTTT
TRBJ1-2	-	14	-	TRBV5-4	CASSFRSSNYGYTF	TGTGCCAGCAGCTTCCGGAGCTCTAACTATGGCTACACCTTC
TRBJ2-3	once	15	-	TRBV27	CASSFLAGPRDTQYF	TGTGCCAGCAGTTTTTTGGCGGGGCCGCGGGATACGCAGTATTTT
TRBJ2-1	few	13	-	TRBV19	CASFTPGVGEQFF	TGTGCCAGTTTCACCCCCGGGGTAGGTGAGCAGTTCTTC
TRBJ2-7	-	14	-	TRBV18	CASSPSTGRYEQYF	TGTGCCAGCTCACCCTCGACAGGGAGGTACGAGCAGTACTTC
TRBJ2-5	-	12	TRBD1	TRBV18	CASTPRGETQYF	TGTGCCAGCACCCCCAGGGGGGAGACCCAGTACTTC
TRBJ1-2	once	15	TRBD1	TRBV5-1	CASSLGQGARYGYTF	TGCGCCAGCAGCTTAGGTCAGGGGGCGCGGTATGGCTACACCTTC
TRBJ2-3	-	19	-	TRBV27	CASQPDRTGTILHTDTQYF	TGTGCCAGCCAACCTGATAGGACGGGGACCATACTTCACACAGATACGCAGTATTTT
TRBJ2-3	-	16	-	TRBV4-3	CASSREGPGGTDTQYF	TGCGCCAGCAGCCGGGAAGGCCCTGGAGGCACAGATACGCAGTATTTT
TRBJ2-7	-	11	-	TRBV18	CASSWGDEQYF	TGTGCCAGCTCATGGGGCGACGAGCAGTACTTC
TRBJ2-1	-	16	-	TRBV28	CASSLLGGSSYNEQFF	TGTGCCAGCAGTTTATTAGGGGGAAGCTCCTACAATGAGCAGTTCTTC
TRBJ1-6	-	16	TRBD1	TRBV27	CASSLRGQRYNSPLHF	TGTGCCAGCAGTTTAAGGGGACAGAGATATAATTCACCCCTCCACTTT
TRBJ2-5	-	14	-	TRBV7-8	CASSLWDNQETQYF	TGTGCCAGCAGCTTGTGGGACAACCAAGAGACCCAGTACTTC
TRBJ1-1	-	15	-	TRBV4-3	CASSQSWGENTEAFF	TGCGCCAGCAGCCAATCCTGGGGCGAGAACACTGAAGCTTTCTTT
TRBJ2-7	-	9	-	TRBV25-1	CASNSEQYF	TGTGCCAGCAACTCCGAGCAGTACTTC
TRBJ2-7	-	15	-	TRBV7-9	CASSPAGTFSYEQYF	TGTGCCAGCAGCCCCGCGGGGACTTTTTCCTACGAGCAGTACTTC
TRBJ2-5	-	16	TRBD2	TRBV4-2	CASSQASTSGGETQYF	TGTGCCAGCAGCCAAGCCTCGACTAGCGGGGGAGAGACCCAGTACTTC
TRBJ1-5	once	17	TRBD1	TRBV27	CASSSLTGQSINQPQHF	TGTGCCAGCAGTTCACTTACGGGACAGTCGATCAATCAGCCCCAGCATTTT
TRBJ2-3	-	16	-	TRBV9	CASSVGGAWSTDTQYF	TGTGCCAGCAGCGTAGGAGGAGCGTGGTCCACAGATACGCAGTATTTT